This T cell receptor beta chain was sequenced during a study of blood T cell repertoires in COVID-19. Study-wide context: Researchers got acute and convalescent COVID-19 samples from the United States, Italy and Spain. In each case, the material was cDNA or gDNA derived from T cells, B-cell-depleted T cells, or PBMCs.

Data came from immunoSEQ multiplex PCR; TCRdb stores just in-frame clones and leaves some out. The profile shows approximately 170,000 clones, roughly 80% of them singletons. Participants came from about 24 US areas, aged about 18 to 95 years. Allocation to cohorts depended on clinical history reported by the participants. Trimming removed 0 bases at V and 5 bases at J, with 11 bases between. CDR1 SGDLS and CDR2 YYNGEE come from the germline V gene. CDR3 length: 14 residues. The sequenced sample consisted of PBMCs or T cells enriched from blood (not recorded which). The sequence came from a woman in her fifties or sixties who had recovered from COVID-19. This chain connects TRBV9 to TRBJ1-1; D may be TRBD1 (6 bases). CDR3 residues: CASSVVQGSTEAFF. The CDR3 DNA follows: TGTGCCAGCAGCGTAGTACAGGGTAGTACTGAAGCTTTCTTT.